Sequencing of this T cell receptor beta chain was carried out in a study of blood T cell repertoires in COVID-19. Study as a whole: Sites in the United States, Italy and Spain provided acute and convalescent COVID-19 samples. Sample material is recorded as cDNA or gDNA derived from T cells, B-cell-depleted T cells, or PBMCs.

Methods used by the authors: Researchers report that nucleated cell counts were estimated from reference gene primer amplification. Some clones are missing from TCRdb's copy, which holds only in-frame ones; the method was immunoSEQ multiplex PCR. V, J and clone size were drawn from that table, and D and trimming were deduced from the DNA. Here the sample spans about 99,000 clones, about 89% being singletons. CDR3 length: 13 residues. V lost 5 bases and J lost 4, with 11 bases in between. Sequenced: peripheral blood. This TCR came from a human donor in a cohort sampled during active COVID-19. The chain carries TRBV12-3 or TRBV12-4 and TRBJ2-5; D may be TRBD2 (5 bases). The CDR3 protein is CASSPPGVETQYF. The CDR3, as DNA: TGTGCCAGCAGTCCCCCCGGGGTAGAGACCCAGTACTTC.